These 30 T cell receptor beta chains share one sample of origin, sequenced in a study of T cell repertoires in cytomegalovirus infection (dated by TCRdb to between 2018 and 2021). The listed sequencing device is Illumina HiSeq 1500. TCRdb itself trimmed the public reads at Q25 with fastp, ran MiXCR and retained productive beta chains. Rows are unified per CDR3 protein, each entry keeping the most common DNA and genes. For this sample there are approximately 390,000 distinct CDR3 sequences; just under 35% appear just once. The biggest ten clones account for roughly 13% of the sample. The treatment or condition label, read with the paper, signifies: in vitro stimulation with specific CMV peptide epitopes to enrich CMV-specific T cells. These receptors have no known antigen. The specimen was cultured PBMCs, collected from culture after CMV antigen stimulation. The receptor source for this set is a human donor in good health (CMV status not recorded). Some clones in this sample may be carry-over from other donors' samples.

This clonotype was seen more than once but under ten times. The gene calls are TRBV7-6 and TRBJ2-3; 9 nucleotides line up with TRBD2. Germline trimming cut 5 bases from V and 2 bases from J; bases unmatched to any gene: 8. The CDR3 spans 16 residues. Germline CDR1 SGHVS, CDR2 FNYEAQ. The CDR3 here is CASSPERLAATDTQYF. The CDR3 DNA sequence: TGTGCCAGCAGCCCCGAGCGACTAGCGGCCACAGATACGCAGTATTTT.

This clonotype came up many times. This chain connects TRBV7-2 to TRBJ2-4; D gene uncertain. The CDR3 is 13 amino acids. Deletions cut 5 bases from V and 9 bases from J, with 14 bases between. CDR1 is SGHTA, CDR2 FQGNSA, per germline. The CDR3 bases are TGTGCCAGCAGCCCGGGTCCAGTGGCCATTCAGTACTTC. Amino acid sequence: CASSPGPVAIQYF.

The rearrangement uses TRBV5-8 and TRBJ2-1; possibly TRBD2 for D (5 bases). Germline CDR1 is SGHTS and CDR2 is YDEGEE. The CDR3 sequence is 15 residues long. V lost 3 bases and J lost 0, with 10 bases in between. The CDR3 bases are TGTGCCAGCAGCTCAGGACTCAACTCCTACAATGAGCAGTTCTTC. It codes for CASSSGLNSYNEQFF. Full variable domain (remainder filled in from reference TRBV5-8 and TRBJ2-1): EAGVTQSPTHLIKTRGQQATLRCSPISGHTSVYWYQQALGLGLQFLLWYDEGEERNRGNFPPRFSGRQFPNYSSELNVNALELEDSALYLCASSSGLNSYNEQFFGPGTRLTVL.

This clonotype was observed a handful of times. The CDR3: CASSVDPGGGYGYTF. The CDR3 coding sequence is TGTGCCAGCAGCGTAGACCCAGGGGGCGGATATGGCTACACCTTC. This chain connects TRBV9 to TRBJ1-2; 8 nucleotides match TRBD1. CDR1 is SGDLS and CDR2 is YYNGEE in the germline V gene. The CDR3 has 15 residues. V shed 0 bases, J shed 5 bases, and the junction held 6 bases outside the gene matches.

The chain employs TRBV6-5 and TRBJ1-2, with 7 bases that match TRBD1. Per germline, CDR1 MNHEY and CDR2 SVGAGI. CDR3 length equals 17 residues. The junction had 17 bases not matched to a gene; V was cut back by 6 bases and J by 4 bases. The CDR3 DNA is TGTGCCAGCAGCCCCAGGGGGTCTCTACTAACCTCCTATGGCTACACCTTC. This encodes CASSPRGSLLTSYGYTF.

This clonotype has at least ten counts. The chain has TRBV7-9 and TRBJ2-1; TRBD2 matches at 8 bases. V lost 5 bases and J lost 7; bases outside the gene matches: 7. CDR1 and CDR2 (germline): SEHNR, FQNEAQ (reference sequence). The CDR3 sequence is 14 residues long. This CDR3 is CASSHSGIPNEQFF. The CDR3 DNA sequence: TGTGCCAGCAGCCATAGCGGGATTCCAAATGAGCAGTTCTTC.

This chain joins TRBV6-5 and TRBJ2-1; no clear D. Looked up from germline, CDR1 is MNHEY and CDR2 is SVGAGI. V lost 8 bases, J lost 5 bases, and 7 bases lay in between. The CDR3 sequence is 11 residues long. In DNA form, the CDR3 reads TGTGCCAGCTCGGATAACAATGAGCAGTTCTTC. It yields the protein CASSDNNEQFF.

A few counts support this clonotype. This sequence joins TRBV7-8 and TRBJ1-6; no clear D gene. Germline V gene lookup returns CDR1 SGHVS and CDR2 FQNEAQ. Trimming removed 7 bases from V and 5 bases from J, with 15 bases in between. This CDR3 region has 15 residues. The CDR3 is CASNPVATNNSPLHF. Written as DNA, the CDR3 is TGTGCCAGCAACCCCGTGGCAACGAATAATTCACCCCTCCACTTT.

The sample holds one count of this clonotype. This chain joins TRBV15 and TRBJ1-5; D remains unclear. Germline assignment: CDR1 LNHNV and CDR2 YYDKDF (reference sequence). The germline V and J ends were trimmed by 3 bases and 4 bases, with 16 bases remaining between them. The CDR3 length is 16 residues. The CDR3 DNA sequence: TGTGCCACCAGCAGCCTTGAAGGCAGCCTAAATCAGCCCCAGCATTTT. This gives the protein CATSSLEGSLNQPQHF.

This clonotype was seen a handful of times. The chain couples TRBV7-2 to TRBJ2-7; TRBD2 is a possible D gene (6 bases). Germline-derived CDR1 and CDR2 are SGHTA and FQGNSA. CDR3 length: 14 residues. V dropped 1 base and J dropped 0 bases, with 7 bases sitting between them. The CDR3 protein is CASSLDGSSYEQYV. CDR3 nucleotides: TGTGCCAGCAGCTTAGACGGGAGCTCCTACGAGCAGTACGTC.

V and J are TRBV4-3 and TRBJ2-3; TRBD2 agrees at 14 bases. The V gene end was trimmed by 0 bases and the J gene end by 1 base; junction bases not matched to a gene: 6. Per the germline V gene, CDR1 is LGHNA and CDR2 is YSLEER. The CDR3 is 19 residues long. The CDR3 bases are TGCGCCAGCAGCCAAGAGGGACTAGCGGGAGTCCACGGCACAGATACGCAGTATTTT. As protein: CASSQEGLAGVHGTDTQYF.

This clonotype was seen repeatedly, ten times or more. The chain recombines TRBV28 with TRBJ1-2; 8 bases are shared with TRBD1. Losses at the gene ends were 5 bases for V and 3 bases for J; bases not matched to a gene: 8. CDR1 and CDR2 (germline): MDHEN, SYDVKM. This CDR3 region has 15 residues. This CDR3 reads CASSPPGDRYYGYTF. CDR3 coding DNA: TGTGCCAGCAGTCCTCCTGGGGACAGGTACTATGGCTACACCTTC.

V usage is TRBV19 and J usage is TRBJ2-1; 12 bases agree with TRBD2. V gave up 10 bases and J gave up 7 bases; unmatched junction bases: 11. CDR1 and CDR2 (germline): LNHDA, SQIVND (reference sequence). The CDR3 loop spans 15 amino acids. CDR3 residues: CATRTLAGGYNEQFF. In DNA form, the CDR3 reads TGTGCCACCCGCACTCTAGCGGGAGGGTATAATGAGCAGTTCTTC.

V gene TRBV28 combines with J gene TRBJ2-1, with TRBD2 matching over 9 bases. This CDR3 region has 14 residues. With 6 bases clipped from V and 8 bases from J, the junction kept 8 bases outside the gene matches. Germline CDR1 is MDHEN and CDR2 is SYDVKM. CDR3 coding DNA: TGTGCCAGCAGACGAGCGGGAGGAATGTATGAGCAGTTCTTC. As protein: CASRRAGGMYEQFF.

This clonotype turned up a few times. This chain links TRBV7-2 with TRBJ1-1, with D unresolved. This CDR3 region has 14 residues. CDR1 SGHTA and CDR2 FQGNSA come from the germline V gene. V lost 3 bases, J lost 2 bases, and 10 bases lay in between. DNA for the CDR3: TGTGCCAGCAGCTTCCGCGGCCCTAACACTGAAGCTTTCTTT. Protein sequence: CASSFRGPNTEAFF.

This clonotype showed up just a few times. The chain is built from TRBV10-3 and TRBJ2-3; 8 bases line up with TRBD1. Losses at the gene ends were 6 bases for V and 2 bases for J; bases not matched to a gene: 4. Germline V CDR1 and CDR2: ENHRY, SYGVKD. CDR3 length equals 14 residues. The CDR3 region has the DNA TGTGCCATCAGCCTGGGACAGGTCACAGATACGCAGTATTTT. The encoded protein is CAISLGQVTDTQYF.

In its sample, this clonotype was seen many times. V and J are TRBV24-1 and TRBJ2-5; tentative D call: TRBD2 (5 bases). Germline values: CDR1 KGHDR, CDR2 SFDVKD. Trimming removed 5 bases at V and 5 bases at J, with 14 bases between. CDR3 size: 14 residues. The CDR3 reads CATSVRGRWETQYF. CDR3 coding DNA: TGTGCCACCAGTGTACGAGGGCGGTGGGAGACCCAGTACTTC.

The CDR3 sequence: CASSLGGFTGELFF. For the CDR3, the DNA is TGTGCCAGCAGCTTAGGCGGGTTTACCGGGGAGCTGTTTTTT. The gene calls are TRBV7-2 and TRBJ2-2; TRBD2 might be the D (5 bases). V lost 1 base to trimming and J lost 5 bases, with 8 bases between them. The length of the CDR3 is 14 residues. CDR1 is SGHTA, CDR2 FQGNSA, per germline.

Here the CDR3 reads CSVLGVLWGTEAFF. The CDR3 coding sequence is TGCAGTGTCCTGGGGGTCCTTTGGGGCACTGAAGCTTTCTTT. This chain uses TRBV20-1 with TRBJ1-1; perhaps TRBD1 as D (5 bases). Germline CDR1 and CDR2: DFQATT and SNEGSKA (reference sequence). The CDR3 has 14 residues. The V gene lost 7 bases and the J gene lost 4 bases, with 19 bases spanning the gap.

The rearrangement links TRBV7-3 to TRBJ1-1; D not certain. Trimming removed 5 bases from V and 6 bases from J, with 13 bases in between. The CDR3 has 13 residues. CDR1 and CDR2 (germline): SGHTA, FQGTGA. The CDR3 sequence is CASSGSRTAEAFF. CDR3 nucleotides: TGTGCCAGCAGCGGAAGTCGGACGGCTGAAGCTTTCTTT.

The genes are TRBV12-3 or TRBV12-4 and TRBJ2-1, with TRBD2 matching 8 bases. J gave up 2 bases and V 6 bases, and 6 bases lay outside the gene matches. The CDR3 has 15 amino acids. For the CDR3, the DNA is TGTGCCAGCAGCTACGTGGGACTAGCCTACAATGAGCAGTTCTTC. The encoded protein is CASSYVGLAYNEQFF.

J is TRBJ2-5 and V is TRBV19, with 7 bases fitting TRBD2. The V gene end was trimmed by 4 bases and the J gene end by 4 bases; junction bases not matched to a gene: 12. CDR1 is LNHDA and CDR2 is SQIVND in the germline V gene (reference sequence). The CDR3 extends over 16 amino acids. CDR3 sequence (DNA): TGTGCCAGTAGTAACCGAGGAAGCGGGATACCAGAGACCCAGTACTTC. Translated, it gives CASSNRGSGIPETQYF.

The chain has TRBV30 and TRBJ2-1, with 10 bases that match TRBD2. J lost 8 bases, V lost 2 bases, and 6 bases had no gene match. Germline assignment: CDR1 GTSNPN and CDR2 SVGIG (reference sequence). The CDR3 covers 14 residues. The CDR3 nucleotides are TGTGCCTGGAGTAGCGGGAGGGCGGTGCATGAGCAGTTCTTC. It translates to CAWSSGRAVHEQFF.

The chain employs TRBV4-3 and TRBJ2-7, with TRBD1 matching over 12 bases. CDR3 length: 16 residues. Germline lookup yields CDR1 LGHNA and CDR2 YSLEER. V lost 3 bases and J lost 7; bases outside the gene matches: 10. The CDR3 DNA follows: TGCGCCAGCAGCCATGAACACCGGGACAGGGGGCGAGAGCAGTACTTC. It translates to CASSHEHRDRGREQYF.

This clonotype was found a few times. V gene TRBV7-2 combines with J gene TRBJ2-1; TRBD2 aligns across 13 bases. V shed 3 bases and J 7 bases; nucleotides not matched to a gene: 24. Germline V CDR1 and CDR2: SGHTA, FQGNSA. This CDR3 contains 22 residues. The CDR3 coding sequence is TGTGCCAGCAGCTTCCCCCGGTGGACTAGCGGGAGCAGAGGGCCTACTGGGAATGAGCAGTTCTTC. Translating gives CASSFPRWTSGSRGPTGNEQFF.

This clonotype was detected many times. The chain has TRBV4-3 and TRBJ1-1, with no clear D. The length of the CDR3 is 15 residues. V gave up 0 bases and J gave up 2 bases, with 10 bases separating them. Germline V gene data show CDR1 as LGHNA and CDR2 as YSLEER. The CDR3 protein is CASSQDETLNTEAFF. The CDR3 coding sequence is TGCGCCAGCAGCCAAGATGAGACTCTTAACACTGAAGCTTTCTTT.

This clonotype was seen only a few times. V is TRBV28 and J is TRBJ1-2; a weak D match, TRBD1 (6 bases). CDR3 length equals 13 residues. V was clipped by 6 bases and J by 5 bases, with 13 bases between them. The germline CDR1 and CDR2 sequences are MDHEN and SYDVKM. CDR3 DNA: TGTGCCAGCAGCGGACAGTCGCTATATGGCTACACCTTC. Amino acid sequence: CASSGQSLYGYTF.

This clonotype was recorded a few times. The J gene is TRBJ1-2, the V gene TRBV18, with 9 positions matching TRBD1. This CDR3 is 15 amino acids long. Looked up from germline, CDR1 is KGHSH and CDR2 is LQKENI. J was trimmed by 1 base and V by 3 bases; bases with no gene match: 3. The CDR3 sequence is CASSPGQGINYGYTF. Written as DNA, the CDR3 is TGTGCCAGCTCACCCGGACAGGGGATTAACTATGGCTACACCTTC.

This clonotype was seen a few times. The chain couples TRBV19 to TRBJ1-5; 7 bases line up with TRBD1. This CDR3 comprises 17 residues. Trimming cost V 7 bases and J 7 bases; bases outside gene matches: 19. Germline CDR1 and CDR2: LNHDA and SQIVND (reference sequence). The CDR3 bases are TGTGCCAGTACCCAACTCCTTATGACAGGGCGAGTACAGCCCCAGCATTTT. Translation gives CASTQLLMTGRVQPQHF. Full variable domain (remainder filled in from reference TRBV19 and TRBJ1-5): DGGITQSPKYLFRKEGQNVTLSCEQNLNHDAMYWYRQDPGQGLRLIYYSQIVNDFQKGDIAEGYSVSREKKESFPLTVTSAQKNPTAFYLCASTQLLMTGRVQPQHFGDGTRLSIL.

This clonotype was seen at least ten times. The gene calls are TRBV7-6 and TRBJ1-1; 8 positions match TRBD1. The ends lost 10 bases at V and 1 base at J; junction bases unmatched: 17. The CDR3 is 17 amino acids. Germline V lookup: CDR1 SGHVS, CDR2 FNYEAQ. In DNA form, the CDR3 reads TGTGCCACCTTAGGAGGTGTAAACGGACAGGGGAACACTGAAGCTTTCTTT. Amino acids: CATLGGVNGQGNTEAFF.